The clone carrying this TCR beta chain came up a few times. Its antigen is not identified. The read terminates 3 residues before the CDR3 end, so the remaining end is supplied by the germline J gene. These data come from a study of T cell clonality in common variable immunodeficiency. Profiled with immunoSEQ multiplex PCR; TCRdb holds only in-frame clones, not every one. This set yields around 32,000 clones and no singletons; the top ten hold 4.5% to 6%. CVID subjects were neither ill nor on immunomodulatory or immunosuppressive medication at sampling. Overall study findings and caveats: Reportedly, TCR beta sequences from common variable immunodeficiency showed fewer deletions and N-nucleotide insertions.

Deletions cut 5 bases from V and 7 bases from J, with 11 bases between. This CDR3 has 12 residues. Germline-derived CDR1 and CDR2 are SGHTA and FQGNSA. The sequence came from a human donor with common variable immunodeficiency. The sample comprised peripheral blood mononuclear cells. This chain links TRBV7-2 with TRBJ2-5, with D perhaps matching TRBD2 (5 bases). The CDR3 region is CASSLAAGTQYF. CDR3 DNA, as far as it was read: TGTGCCAGCAGCCTGGCTGCGGGGACC.